Only a few counts were recorded for the clone carrying this TCR beta chain. Its antigen is not identified. The data originate from a study of beta chain features in type 1 diabetes. As for the study in general: Sorted cells, approximately 110,000,000 in number, were examined across all samples. Study-wide findings and caveats: Healthy donors had naive, central memory and Treg TCRB repertoires that appeared less similar than those seen among patients. An over-representation of cells with high TCR expression could result from cDNA sequencing. Whether HLA type influences TCRB rearrangement remained unresolved here.

Expressed TCRB transcripts were sequenced after all isolated RNA was converted to cDNA. Assay used: immunoSEQ multiplex PCR; TCRdb lists only in-frame clones, some missing. The sample lists about 900,000 clones; 17% were seen once. CDR3 size: 15 residues. The germline V and J ends were trimmed by 3 bases and 1 base, with 11 bases remaining between them. The V gene's germline CDR1 is PRHDT and CDR2 FYEKMQ (reference sequence). The chain carries TRBV13 and TRBJ2-3; TRBD2 might be the D (5 bases). This clonotype was sampled from a young woman in good health. Source material: naive CD4+ T cells from blood. CDR3 region: CASSFRGSRTDTQYF. DNA for the CDR3: TGTGCCAGCAGCTTTCGCGGGTCCCGCACAGATACGCAGTATTTT.